What follows describes a single TCR beta chain. Its antigen is as yet unknown. Cell sorting via CD45RO/CCR7/CD25/CD127/CD95/CD27 was performed to obtain CD4+ naive, central memory, regulatory and stem cell-like memory cells. Investigators reverse transcribed all isolated RNA, so they sequenced expressed TCRB transcripts. The protocol was immunoSEQ multiplex PCR, while the TCRdb copy is restricted to in-frame clones and leaves out a portion. The table has about 360,000 clones, over 10% seen once. The data are from a study of beta chain features in type 1 diabetes. General observations from the study: In all four CD4+ subsets, TCRB CDR3 length was significantly, moderately reduced in type 1 diabetes.

This CDR3 contains 15 residues. Sequencing was performed on naive CD4+ T cells from blood. This TCR was sampled from a woman between 18 and 30 years old with type 1 diabetes. The V gene is TRBV21-1, the J gene TRBJ1-2; TRBD1 was called by the table and not checked on the DNA. TRBV21-1 corresponds to a pseudogene. This chain's CDR3 is CASSKGTGGNYGYTF. CDR3 bases: TGTGCCAGCAGCAAAGGGACAGGGGGCAACTATGGCTACACCTTC.